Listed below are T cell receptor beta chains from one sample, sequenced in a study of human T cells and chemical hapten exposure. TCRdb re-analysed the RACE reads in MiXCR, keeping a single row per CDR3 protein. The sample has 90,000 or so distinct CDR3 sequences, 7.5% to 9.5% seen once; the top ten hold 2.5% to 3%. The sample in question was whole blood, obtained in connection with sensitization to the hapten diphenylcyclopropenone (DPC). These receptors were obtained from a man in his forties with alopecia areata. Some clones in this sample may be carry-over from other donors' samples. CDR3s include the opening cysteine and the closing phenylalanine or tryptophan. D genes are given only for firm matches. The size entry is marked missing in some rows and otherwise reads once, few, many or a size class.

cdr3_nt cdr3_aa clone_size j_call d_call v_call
TGTGCCAGCAGCCTCCACGGGGCTACCGAGCAGTTCTTC CASSLHGATEQFF - TRBJ2-1 - TRBV6-2/TRBV6-3
TGTGCCAGCAGCCCAACCCACGGGAATCAGCCCCAGCATTTT CASSPTHGNQPQHF many TRBJ1-5 - TRBV28
TGCAGTGCTAGACCCCCCAGGGTAGTATCCCAATGGGATACGCAGTATTTT CSARPPRVVSQWDTQYF - TRBJ2-3 - TRBV20-1
TGTGCCAGCAGCACTGGGACTAGCGGGAGTGTGTTCTTC CASSTGTSGSVFF - TRBJ2-1 TRBD2 TRBV7-2
TGTGCCAGCAGCCAAGGCACAGGGGGAAACACCATATATTTT CASSQGTGGNTIYF few TRBJ1-3 - TRBV3-1
TGTGCCAGCAGCCCGAGGCAGCAGCCCCAGCATTTT CASSPRQQPQHF few TRBJ1-5 - TRBV28
TGTGCCAGCAGCTTAGTCGGCAATGAGCAGTTCTTC CASSLVGNEQFF many TRBJ2-1 - TRBV7-9
TGCAGTGCTAGCAAACAGGGGAATCAGCCCCAGCATTTT CSASKQGNQPQHF - TRBJ1-5 TRBD1 TRBV20-1
TGTGCCAGCCATAGACAGGGCTACGAGCAGTACTTC CASHRQGYEQYF few TRBJ2-7 TRBD1 TRBV28
TGTGCCAGCAGCCCTATACCGGGACAGGGGTACGAGCAGTACTTC CASSPIPGQGYEQYF - TRBJ2-7 TRBD1 TRBV27
TGTGCCAGCAGCTGGACTAGCGGGAGGGGTGCAGATACGCAGTATTTT CASSWTSGRGADTQYF few TRBJ2-3 TRBD2 TRBV5-6
TGTGCCAGCAGTTTAGGGACAGCCTATAATTCACCCCTCCACTTT CASSLGTAYNSPLHF many TRBJ1-6 TRBD1 TRBV6-5
TGTGCCAGCAGCCGACGGTGGAATGAGCAGTTCTTC CASSRRWNEQFF - TRBJ2-1 - TRBV3-1
TGTGCCAGCAGCTCCAGAGGGGGAGTGGAGACCCAGTACTTC CASSSRGGVETQYF - TRBJ2-5 - TRBV13
TGTGCCTGGAGTCCACAGGGAAACGAGCAGTACTTC CAWSPQGNEQYF once TRBJ2-7 - TRBV30
TGTGCCAGCAGCCGGATGGGCGGAACCTCTAACTATGGCTACACCTTC CASSRMGGTSNYGYTF many TRBJ1-2 - TRBV14
TGTGCCATTGTGCCCCTTAACAGGGACTACGAGCAGTACTTC CAIVPLNRDYEQYF - TRBJ2-7 - TRBV6-1
TGTGCCAGCAGCCCATCCCCCCGGGACACCCACTCTGGGGCCAACGTCCTGACTTTC CASSPSPRDTHSGANVLTF - TRBJ2-6 - TRBV7-3
TGCAGCCTACCAGCGGGAGAATCCCAGGAGACCCAGTACTTC CSLPAGESQETQYF few TRBJ2-5 TRBD2 TRBV29-1
TGTGCCAGCAGACGACTAGTATCGGGGACAGATACGCAGTATTTT CASRRLVSGTDTQYF - TRBJ2-3 - TRBV2
TGTGCCAGCAGTGACTGGGACGGTCCAGATACGCAGTATTTT CASSDWDGPDTQYF many TRBJ2-3 - TRBV2
TGTGCCAGCAGTTACTCGAAGTTGAGGGGCTCGGTTCAGGGTAATTCACCCCTCCACTTT CASSYSKLRGSVQGNSPLHF few TRBJ1-6 - TRBV6-5